These 32 T cell receptor beta chains were sequenced from one sample in a study of blood T cell repertoires in COVID-19. Libraries were prepared by immunoSEQ multiplex PCR; TCRdb keeps only in-frame clonotypes and omits some of them. The sample consists of 250,000 or so clones, 80% to 90% of them appearing once. Sequenced: PBMCs or T cells enriched from blood (not recorded which). The receptors shown here come from a woman aged 25 to 39 with acute COVID-19.

CDR3 coding DNA: TGTGCCAGCAGCTTATTCAGCGGGGGGGCGAGTGAGCAGTTCTTC. Translation: CASSLFSGGASEQFF. The V call is TRBV11-2, the J call TRBJ2-1; TRBD2 matches at 10 bases. Germline-derived CDR1 and CDR2 are SGHAT and FQNNGV. V gave up 2 bases and J gave up 9 bases; unmatched junction bases: 7. This CDR3 has 15 amino acids.

The gene calls are TRBV20-1 and TRBJ1-5, with TRBD1 matching 8 bases. Germline loops: CDR1 DFQATT, CDR2 SNEGSKA (reference sequence). V lost 3 bases to trimming and J lost 6 bases; unmatched junction nucleotides: 7. The CDR3 has 14 residues. CDR3 sequence (DNA): TGCAGTGCTAGTAGAACAGGGGGTTTTCAGCCCCAGCATTTT. It codes for CSASRTGGFQPQHF.

As concerns this clone: Other nucleotide sequences from this sample produce the same CDR3. The chain links TRBV12-3 or TRBV12-4 to TRBJ1-1; a possible D gene is TRBD1 (6 bases). V shed 3 bases and J shed 5 bases, with 7 bases lying between them. The CDR3 length is 12 residues. The CDR3 DNA reads as TGTGCCAGCAGTTTGAGGGGGACTGAAGCTTTCTTT. Its translation is CASSLRGTEAFF.

Here the CDR3 reads CASSQDPGIDTQYF. The CDR3, as DNA: TGTGCCAGCAGCCAAGATCCGGGAATAGATACGCAGTATTTT. The rearrangement joins TRBV14 to TRBJ2-3; perhaps TRBD2 as D (5 bases). The CDR3 covers 14 residues. CDR1 SGHDN and CDR2 FVKESK come from the germline V gene. Trimming shortened V by 0 bases and J by 5 bases, and 9 bases separated the two germline ends.

The CDR3 DNA reads as TGTGCCAGCAGTGAATTAAGTCCACTCGCGGCCAAAAACATTCAGTACTTC. Its protein product is CASSELSPLAAKNIQYF. V and J are TRBV6-1 and TRBJ2-4; D not resolved. From germline, CDR1 is MNHNS and CDR2 SASEGT. CDR3 length: 17 amino acids. Deletions cut 2 bases from V and 1 base from J, with 15 bases between.

This clone was recorded only once. V usage is TRBV5-6 and J usage is TRBJ2-7, with a possible D match to TRBD1 (5 bases). Trimming took off 7 bases at V and 0 bases at J, with 11 bases between the two ends. The CDR3 consists of 13 residues. Germline-derived CDR1 and CDR2 are SGHDT and YYEEEE. Written as DNA, the CDR3 is TGTGCCAGCGCAGGGCCTGACTCCTACGAGCAGTACTTC. Protein product: CASAGPDSYEQYF.

This chain connects TRBV3-1 (or the pseudogene TRBV3-2) to TRBJ2-7, with D uncertain. V lost 0 bases, J lost 5 bases, and 14 bases lay in between. This CDR3 spans 15 amino acids. In germline, CDR1 is LGHDT, CDR2 YNNKEL (reference sequence). This CDR3 is CASSQDLTLVDEQYF. In nucleotides, the CDR3 is TGTGCCAGCAGCCAAGATTTGACACTCGTCGACGAGCAGTACTTC.

This chain uses TRBV19 with TRBJ2-3; maybe TRBD1 (5 bases). The ends were cut back, 4 bases at V and 2 bases at J, with 19 bases in the middle. Germline assignment: CDR1 LNHDA and CDR2 SQIVND (reference sequence). The CDR3 spans 17 residues. This CDR3 is CASSTPMGPLPTDTQYF. CDR3 bases: TGTGCCAGTAGTACCCCCATGGGGCCACTCCCCACAGATACGCAGTATTTT.

The chain combines TRBV14 with TRBJ1-1, with 7 bases matching TRBD1. This CDR3 has 14 residues. Per germline, CDR1 SGHDN and CDR2 FVKESK. Trimming at V came to 4 bases and at J to 1 base, leaving 3 bases not matched to a gene. CDR3 nucleotide sequence: TGTGCCAGCAGCCGGCGGACAGGGAACACTGAAGCTTTCTTT. It codes for CASSRRTGNTEAFF.

In regard to this clone: At one boundary the junction diverges from the germline segment, which might be a read error. This chain connects TRBV7-7 to TRBJ1-4; TRBD1 agrees at 8 bases. From germline, CDR1 is SSHAT and CDR2 FNYEAQ (reference sequence). CDR3 length: 15 amino acids. The CDR3 sequence: CASSLTRQGSEKLFF. The CDR3 region has the DNA TGTGCTAGCAGCTTAACGAGACAGGGGAGTGAAAAACTGTTTTTT.

J is TRBJ2-5 and V is TRBV18, with D unclear. This CDR3 is built from 14 residues. Germline V gene data show CDR1 as KGHSH and CDR2 as LQKENI. V was pared by 3 bases and J by 2 bases, with 10 bases between. The DNA for the CDR3 is TGTGCCAGCTCACCTAGAGGCCAGCAAGAGACCCAGTACTTC. Its protein is CASSPRGQQETQYF.

This clone was observed at least ten times. The V and J genes are TRBV12-5 and TRBJ1-5, with D unclear. The CDR3 is made up of 13 amino acids. Germline V gene data show CDR1 as LGHNT and CDR2 as FRNRAP. Trimming shortened V by 3 bases and J by 7 bases, and 10 bases separated the two germline ends. The CDR3 here is CASGLGGRQPQHF. The CDR3 DNA reads TGTGCTAGTGGTTTAGGAGGGAGGCAGCCCCAGCATTTT.

V and J are TRBV6-5 and TRBJ1-3; D is unclear. Between the trimmed V and J ends, which lost 2 bases and 0 bases, there was a span of 5 bases. CDR3 length equals 14 residues. Germline lookup yields CDR1 MNHEY and CDR2 SVGAGI. The CDR3 DNA reads as TGTGCCAGCAGTTACGAGGCCTCTGGAAACACCATATATTTT. Translating gives CASSYEASGNTIYF.

This clone was detected only a few times. The chain combines TRBV18 with TRBJ2-2; 13 positions agree with TRBD2. CDR1 and CDR2 from the germline V gene are KGHSH and LQKENI. The CDR3 is made up of 18 amino acids. V gave up 3 bases and J gave up 3 bases; unmatched junction bases: 7. DNA of the CDR3: TGTGCCAGCTCACCGTCGACTAGCGGGGGGCCCCACACCGGGGAGCTGTTTTTT. It specifies CASSPSTSGGPHTGELFF.

V gene TRBV4-3 combines with J gene TRBJ1-2; D is uncertain. This CDR3 is 11 amino acids long. V dropped 3 bases and J dropped 11 bases, with 10 bases sitting between them. From germline, CDR1 is LGHNA and CDR2 YSLEER. The CDR3 loop is CASSQGRAYTF. Written as DNA, the CDR3 is TGCGCCAGCAGCCAGGGCCGTGCTTACACCTTC.

This clone was found once. The chain is built from TRBV7-8 and TRBJ1-2, with D hard to call. V was trimmed by 2 bases and J by 8 bases, leaving 21 bases between them. The CDR3 runs to 16 residues. Germline CDR1 is SGHVS and CDR2 is FQNEAQ. The CDR3 reads CASSLNRAAGLWGYTF. The DNA of the CDR3 is TGTGCCAGCAGCTTAAATCGTGCAGCTGGGCTGTGGGGCTACACCTTC.

This sequence joins TRBV19 and TRBJ1-5; D may be TRBD1 (6 bases). CDR1 and CDR2 (germline): LNHDA, SQIVND (reference sequence). V was trimmed by 3 bases and J by 11 bases, leaving 17 bases between them. This CDR3 region has 14 residues. The CDR3 region is CASSIPDSLWAQHF. CDR3 bases: TGTGCCAGTAGTATCCCGGACAGTTTGTGGGCCCAGCATTTT. Drawing the rest from reference TRBV19 and TRBJ1-5, the complete variable domain is DGGITQSPKYLFRKEGQNVTLSCEQNLNHDAMYWYRQDPGQGLRLIYYSQIVNDFQKGDIAEGYSVSREKKESFPLTVTSAQKNPTAFYLCASSIPDSLWAQHFGDGTRLSIL.

Points on this clone: Germline and junction disagree at one end, which may indicate a read error. The genes are TRBV4-1 and TRBJ1-5, with TRBD1 as a possible D gene (6 bases). CDR3 length equals 15 residues. Germline-derived CDR1 and CDR2 are MGHRA and YSYEKL. The CDR3 bases are TGCGCCCGCAGCCGGGGGGGCAGACCCAATCAGCCCCAGCATTTT. Translating it yields CARSRGGRPNQPQHF.

This chain joins TRBV2 and TRBJ2-2; D is possibly TRBD2 (6 bases). This CDR3 has 15 residues. Trimming cost V 5 bases and J 4 bases, with 14 bases left between them. Looked up from germline, CDR1 is SNHLY and CDR2 is FYNNEI. CDR3 loop: CASSHGHGGTGELFF. In nucleotides, the CDR3 is TGTGCCAGCAGTCACGGTCACGGGGGCACCGGGGAGCTGTTTTTT.

The rearrangement links TRBV5-5 to TRBJ1-5; D perhaps matches TRBD1 (6 bases). Between the trimmed V and J ends, which lost 3 bases and 3 bases, there was a span of 10 bases. CDR1 is SGHKS and CDR2 is YYEKEE in the germline V gene (reference sequence). The length of the CDR3 is 14 residues. DNA for the CDR3: TGTGCCAGCAGCTCCGGGACAATCAATCAGCCCCAGCATTTT. Translating it yields CASSSGTINQPQHF.

V and J are TRBV30 and TRBJ2-6, with D unresolved. The CDR3 is 12 residues long. The germline V gene encodes CDR1 GTSNPN and CDR2 SVGIG (reference sequence). With 5 bases removed from V and 1 base from J, the gap between germline ends came to 3 bases. The CDR3 sequence is CAWASGANVLTF. CDR3 in DNA: TGTGCCTGGGCGTCTGGGGCCAACGTCCTGACTTTC.

The V call is TRBV4-3, the J call TRBJ2-2; 9 nucleotides line up with TRBD1. The CDR3 is 16 residues long. V lost 1 base, J lost 3 bases, and 3 bases stayed unmatched. The germline V gene encodes CDR1 LGHNA and CDR2 YSLEER. CDR3 sequence: CASSQGQGVYTGELFF. CDR3 in DNA: TGCGCCAGCAGCCAAGGACAGGGGGTATACACCGGGGAGCTGTTTTTT.

J is TRBJ1-1 and V is TRBV27; D uncertain. V lost 7 bases, J lost 2 bases, and 11 bases lay in between. Germline CDR1 is MNHEY and CDR2 is SMNVEV (reference sequence). The CDR3 spans 13 residues. The CDR3, as DNA: TGTGCCAGCAACGCAGGCCGAAACACTGAAGCTTTCTTT. This encodes CASNAGRNTEAFF.

The CDR3: CASSRRGENTEAFF. CDR3 nucleotide sequence: TGTGCCAGCAGCCGACGGGGGGAGAACACTGAAGCTTTCTTT. The chain is built from TRBV16 and TRBJ1-1, with D perhaps TRBD1 (5 bases). V lost 4 bases to trimming and J lost 1 base, with 10 bases between them. The CDR3 contains 14 residues. Germline CDR1 KGHSY, CDR2 FQNENV.

The V gene is TRBV20-1, the J gene TRBJ2-4; weak D call: TRBD1 (6 bases). The CDR3 contains 14 residues. Per germline, CDR1 DFQATT and CDR2 SNEGSKA (reference sequence). V was pared by 5 bases and J by 1 base, with 12 bases between. CDR3 nucleotides: TGCAGTGCTGGTGTGAGGGGGGCCAAAAACATTCAGTACTTC. It codes for CSAGVRGAKNIQYF.

This clone was picked up one time. The CDR3: CASSLRGQSGGSYNEQFF. CDR3 bases: TGTGCCAGCTCACTCCGGGGGCAAAGCGGGGGGTCCTACAATGAGCAGTTCTTC. V usage is TRBV18 and J usage is TRBJ2-1; 9 bases line up with TRBD2. Germline values: CDR1 KGHSH, CDR2 LQKENI. V gave up 4 bases and J gave up 1 base; unmatched junction bases: 11. The length of the CDR3 is 18 residues. The whole variable domain, remainder taken from reference TRBV18 and TRBJ2-1, is NAGVMQNPRHLVRRRGQEARLRCSPMKGHSHVYWYRQLPEEGLKFMVYLQKENIIDESGMPKERFSAEFPKEGPSILRIQQVVRGDSAAYFCASSLRGQSGGSYNEQFFGPGTRLTVL.

This clone was observed many times. V gene TRBV6-5 combines with J gene TRBJ1-6; TRBD1 is a possible D gene (6 bases). The CDR3 sequence is 14 residues long. Germline lookup yields CDR1 MNHEY and CDR2 SVGAGI. Trimming took off 4 bases at V and 8 bases at J, with 12 bases between the two ends. CDR3 protein: CASSLGQYDSPLHF. CDR3 nucleotide sequence: TGTGCCAGCAGTTTAGGACAGTATGATTCACCCCTCCACTTT.

The rearrangement links TRBV29-1 to TRBJ1-5; the D is unclear. Trimming took off 4 bases at V and 0 bases at J, with 16 bases between the two ends. The germline gives CDR1 SQVTM, CDR2 ANQGSEA. The CDR3 is made up of 16 amino acids. CDR3 in amino acids: CSVVLGSSYSNQPQHF. The CDR3 DNA reads as TGCAGCGTTGTCCTCGGGAGTTCTTATAGCAATCAGCCCCAGCATTTT.

The chain is built from TRBV3-1 (or the pseudogene TRBV3-2) and TRBJ1-2, with D unresolved. V was cut by 4 bases and J by 3 bases, with 21 bases left in between. Germline CDR1 reads LGHDT; CDR2 reads YNNKEL (reference sequence). The CDR3 contains 17 residues. As DNA, the CDR3 is TGTGCCAGCAGCCTAGGGAGAAGACCGCGGACGGACTATGGCTACACCTTC. Residues: CASSLGRRPRTDYGYTF.

The CDR3 bases are TGCGCCAGCAGCTTTGGACTAGCGGGGGCGGATACGCAGTATTTT. The encoded protein is CASSFGLAGADTQYF. The J gene is TRBJ2-3, the V gene TRBV5-1; TRBD2 agrees at 13 bases. Unmatched junction bases numbered 3, after V lost 2 bases and J lost 6 bases. This CDR3 has 15 amino acids. The V gene's germline CDR1 is SGHRS and CDR2 YFSETQ.

The chain uses TRBV20-1 and TRBJ1-2, with D uncertain. There are 9 residues in the CDR3. Germline-derived CDR1 and CDR2 are DFQATT and SNEGSKA (reference sequence). V was pared by 5 bases and J by 10 bases, with 8 bases between. CDR3 DNA: TGCAGTGCTGGGGAGGACTACACCTTC. This encodes CSAGEDYTF.

The J gene is TRBJ2-1, the V gene TRBV6-1; TRBD1 matches 9 bases. The CDR3 spans 14 residues. The germline V gene has CDR1 MNHNS and CDR2 SASEGT. V lost 3 bases and J lost 7; bases outside the gene matches: 4. CDR3 coding DNA: TGTGCCAGCAGTGAGCCGGGACAGGGAAATGAGCAGTTCTTC. This translates into CASSEPGQGNEQFF.